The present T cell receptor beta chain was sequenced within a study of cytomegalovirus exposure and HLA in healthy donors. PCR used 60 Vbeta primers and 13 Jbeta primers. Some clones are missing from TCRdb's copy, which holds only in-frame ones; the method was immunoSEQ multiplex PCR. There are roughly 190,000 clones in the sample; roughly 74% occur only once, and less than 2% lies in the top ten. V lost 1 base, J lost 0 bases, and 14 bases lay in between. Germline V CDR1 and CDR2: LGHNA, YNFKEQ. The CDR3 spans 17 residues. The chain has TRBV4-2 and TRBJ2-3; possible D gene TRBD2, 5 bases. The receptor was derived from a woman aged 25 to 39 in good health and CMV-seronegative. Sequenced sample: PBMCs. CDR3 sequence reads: CASSQVMAGLSTDTQYF. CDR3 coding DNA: TGTGCCAGCAGCCAAGTAATGGCGGGCCTTAGCACAGATACGCAGTATTTT.